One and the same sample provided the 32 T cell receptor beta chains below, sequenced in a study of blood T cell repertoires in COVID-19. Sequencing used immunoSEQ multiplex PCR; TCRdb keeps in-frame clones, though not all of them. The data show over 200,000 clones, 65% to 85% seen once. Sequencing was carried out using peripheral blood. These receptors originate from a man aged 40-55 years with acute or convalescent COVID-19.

CDR3 sequence: CAWSLLSYEQYF. CDR3 nucleotide sequence: TGTGCCTGGAGTCTTCTCTCCTACGAGCAGTACTTC. The chain links TRBV30 to TRBJ2-7; no reliable D call. Trimming left V 2 bases short and J 0 bases short, with 5 bases between. This CDR3 comprises 12 residues. Germline-derived CDR1 and CDR2 are GTSNPN and SVGIG (reference sequence).

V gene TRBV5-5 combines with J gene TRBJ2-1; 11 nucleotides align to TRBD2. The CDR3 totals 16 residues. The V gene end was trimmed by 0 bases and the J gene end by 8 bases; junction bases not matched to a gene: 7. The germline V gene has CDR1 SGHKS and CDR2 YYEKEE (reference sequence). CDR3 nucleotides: TGTGCCAGCAGCTTGGCGGTAGCGGGAGGGCAGGATGAGCAGTTCTTC. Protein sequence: CASSLAVAGGQDEQFF.

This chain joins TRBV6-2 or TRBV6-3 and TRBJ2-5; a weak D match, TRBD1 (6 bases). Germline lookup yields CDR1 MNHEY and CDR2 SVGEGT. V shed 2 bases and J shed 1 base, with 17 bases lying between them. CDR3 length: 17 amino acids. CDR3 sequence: CASSYPEHRTVQETQYF. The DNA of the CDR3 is TGTGCCAGCAGTTACCCGGAACATCGGACAGTCCAAGAGACCCAGTACTTC.

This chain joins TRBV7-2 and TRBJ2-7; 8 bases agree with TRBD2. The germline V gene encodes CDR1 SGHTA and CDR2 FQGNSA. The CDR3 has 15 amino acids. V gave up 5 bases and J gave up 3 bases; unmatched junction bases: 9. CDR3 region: CASSGSGDSNYEQYF. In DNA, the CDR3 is TGTGCCAGCAGCGGTAGCGGGGACTCGAACTACGAGCAGTACTTC.

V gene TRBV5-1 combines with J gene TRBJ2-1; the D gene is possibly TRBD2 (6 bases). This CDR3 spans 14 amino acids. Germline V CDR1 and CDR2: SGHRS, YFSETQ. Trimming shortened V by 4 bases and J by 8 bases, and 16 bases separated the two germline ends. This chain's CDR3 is CASSPDLATHEQFF. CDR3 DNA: TGCGCCAGCAGCCCCGATCTAGCGACACATGAGCAGTTCTTC. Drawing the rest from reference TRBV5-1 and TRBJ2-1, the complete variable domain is KAGVTQTPRYLIKTRGQQVTLSCSPISGHRSVSWYQQTPGQGLQFLFEYFSETQRNKGNFPGRFSGRQFSNSRSEMNVSTLELGDSALYLCASSPDLATHEQFFGPGTRLTVL.

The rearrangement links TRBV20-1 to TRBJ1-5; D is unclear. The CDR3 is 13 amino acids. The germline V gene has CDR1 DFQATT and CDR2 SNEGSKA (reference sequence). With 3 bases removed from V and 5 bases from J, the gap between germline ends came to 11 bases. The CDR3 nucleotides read TGCAGTGCTAGTATGGGGAGGGATCAGCCCCAGCATTTT. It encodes CSASMGRDQPQHF.

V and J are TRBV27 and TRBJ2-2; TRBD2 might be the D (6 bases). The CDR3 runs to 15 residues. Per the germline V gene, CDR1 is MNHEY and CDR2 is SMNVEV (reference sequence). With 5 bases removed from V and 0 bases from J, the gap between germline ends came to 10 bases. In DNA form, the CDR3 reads TGTGCCAGCAGTCTCCGCGGGGCGAACACCGGGGAGCTGTTTTTT. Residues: CASSLRGANTGELFF.

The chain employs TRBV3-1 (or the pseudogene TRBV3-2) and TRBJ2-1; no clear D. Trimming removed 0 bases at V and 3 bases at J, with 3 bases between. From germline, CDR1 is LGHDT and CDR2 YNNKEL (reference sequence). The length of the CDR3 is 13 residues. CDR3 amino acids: CASSQDLYNEQFF. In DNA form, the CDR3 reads TGTGCCAGCAGCCAAGATCTCTACAATGAGCAGTTCTTC.

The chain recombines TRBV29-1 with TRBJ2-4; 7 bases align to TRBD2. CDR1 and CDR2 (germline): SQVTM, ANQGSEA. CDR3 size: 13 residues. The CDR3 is CSGRGGVKNIQYF. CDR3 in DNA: TGCAGTGGGAGGGGAGGGGTTAAAAACATTCAGTACTTC. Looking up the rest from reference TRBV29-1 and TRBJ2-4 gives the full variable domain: SAVISQKPSRDICQRGTSLTIQCQVDSQVTMMFWYRQQPGQSLTLIATANQGSEATYESGFVIDKFPISRPNLTFSTLTVSNMSPEDSSIYLCSGRGGVKNIQYFGAGTRLSVL.

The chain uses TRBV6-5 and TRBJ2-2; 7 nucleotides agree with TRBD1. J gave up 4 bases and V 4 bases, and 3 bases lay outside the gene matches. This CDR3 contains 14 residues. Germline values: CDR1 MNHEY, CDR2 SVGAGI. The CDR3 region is CASSLQGTTGELFF. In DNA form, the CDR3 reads TGTGCCAGCAGTTTACAGGGGACCACCGGGGAGCTGTTTTTT.

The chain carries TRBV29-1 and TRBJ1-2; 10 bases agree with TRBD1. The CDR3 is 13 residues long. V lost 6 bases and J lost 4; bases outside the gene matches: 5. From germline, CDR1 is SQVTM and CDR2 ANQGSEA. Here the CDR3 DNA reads TGCAGCGTCCGGGACAGGGGAGCCTATGGCTACACCTTC. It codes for CSVRDRGAYGYTF. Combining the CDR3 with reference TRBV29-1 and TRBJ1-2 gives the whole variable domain SAVISQKPSRDICQRGTSLTIQCQVDSQVTMMFWYRQQPGQSLTLIATANQGSEATYESGFVIDKFPISRPNLTFSTLTVSNMSPEDSSIYLCSVRDRGAYGYTFGSGTRLTVV.

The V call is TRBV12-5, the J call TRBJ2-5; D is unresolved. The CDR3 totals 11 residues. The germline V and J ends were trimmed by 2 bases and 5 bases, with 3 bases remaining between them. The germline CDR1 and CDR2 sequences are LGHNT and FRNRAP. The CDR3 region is CASGLSETQYF. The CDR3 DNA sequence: TGTGCTAGTGGTTTGTCGGAGACCCAGTACTTC.

The CDR3 here is CASSEGLAGGPKNIQYF. CDR3 bases: TGTGCCAGCAGTGAGGGACTAGCGGGAGGGCCCAAAAACATTCAGTACTTC. The chain combines TRBV6-1 with TRBJ2-4; 16 bases fit TRBD2. V lost 3 bases to trimming and J lost 2 bases; unmatched junction nucleotides: 1. Germline CDR1 reads MNHNS; CDR2 reads SASEGT. CDR3 size: 17 residues.

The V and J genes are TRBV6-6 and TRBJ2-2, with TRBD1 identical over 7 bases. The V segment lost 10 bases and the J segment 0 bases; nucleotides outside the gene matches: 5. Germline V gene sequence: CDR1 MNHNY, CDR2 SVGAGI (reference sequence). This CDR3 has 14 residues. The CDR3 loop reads CATTGTANTGELFF. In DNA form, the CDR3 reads TGTGCCACGACCGGGACAGCGAACACCGGGGAGCTGTTTTTT.

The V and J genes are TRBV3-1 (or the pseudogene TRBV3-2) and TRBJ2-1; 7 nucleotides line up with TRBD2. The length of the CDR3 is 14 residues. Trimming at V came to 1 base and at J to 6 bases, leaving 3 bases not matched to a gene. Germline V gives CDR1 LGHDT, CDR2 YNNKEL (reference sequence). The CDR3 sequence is CASSQVLASNEQFF. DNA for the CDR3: TGTGCCAGCAGCCAAGTACTAGCGTCCAATGAGCAGTTCTTC.

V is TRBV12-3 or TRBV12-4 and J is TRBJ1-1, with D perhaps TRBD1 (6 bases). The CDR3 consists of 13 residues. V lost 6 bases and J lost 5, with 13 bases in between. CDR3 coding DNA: TGTGCCAGCAGAACCAGGGGTGGAACTGAAGCTTTCTTT. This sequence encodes CASRTRGGTEAFF.

CDR3 bases: TGTGCCAGCAGCTTGGTAGCGACCGTCTACGAGCAGTACTTC. Encoded protein: CASSLVATVYEQYF. The rearrangement links TRBV5-6 to TRBJ2-7; D may be TRBD2 (5 bases). CDR3 size: 14 residues. CDR1 SGHDT and CDR2 YYEEEE come from the germline V gene. V gave up 0 bases and J gave up 3 bases, with 10 bases separating them. Supplemented by reference TRBV5-6 and TRBJ2-7, the full variable domain reads DAGVTQSPTHLIKTRGQQVTLRCSPKSGHDTVSWYQQALGQGPQFIFQYYEEEERQRGNFPDRFSGHQFPNYSSELNVNALLLGDSALYLCASSLVATVYEQYFGPGTRLTVT.

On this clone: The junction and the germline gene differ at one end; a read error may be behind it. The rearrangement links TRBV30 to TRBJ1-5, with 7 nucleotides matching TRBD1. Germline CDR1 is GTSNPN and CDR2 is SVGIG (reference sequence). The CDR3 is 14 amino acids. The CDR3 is CAWSVGQLNQPQHF. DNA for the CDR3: TGTGCCTGGAGTGTGGGACAGCTAAATCAACCCCAGCATTTT.

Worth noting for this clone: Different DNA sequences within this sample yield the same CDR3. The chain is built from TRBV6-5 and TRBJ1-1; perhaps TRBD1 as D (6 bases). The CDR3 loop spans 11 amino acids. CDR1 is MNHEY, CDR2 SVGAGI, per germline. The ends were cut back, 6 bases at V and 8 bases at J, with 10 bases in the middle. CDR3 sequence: CASRFGTEAFF. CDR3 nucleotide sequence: TGTGCCAGCAGATTTGGGACAGAAGCTTTCTTT.

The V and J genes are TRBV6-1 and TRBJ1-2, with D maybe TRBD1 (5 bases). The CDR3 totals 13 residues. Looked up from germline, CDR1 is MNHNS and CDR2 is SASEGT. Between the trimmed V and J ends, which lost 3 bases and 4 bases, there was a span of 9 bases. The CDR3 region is CASSDQGSYGYTF. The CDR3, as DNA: TGTGCCAGCAGTGACCAGGGTAGCTATGGCTACACCTTC.

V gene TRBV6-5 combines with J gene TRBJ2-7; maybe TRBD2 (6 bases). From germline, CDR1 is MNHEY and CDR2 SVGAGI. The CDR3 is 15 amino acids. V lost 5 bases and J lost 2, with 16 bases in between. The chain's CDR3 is CASSLVGGNTYEQYF. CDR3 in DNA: TGTGCCAGCAGTCTTGTGGGCGGGAATACCTACGAGCAGTACTTC.

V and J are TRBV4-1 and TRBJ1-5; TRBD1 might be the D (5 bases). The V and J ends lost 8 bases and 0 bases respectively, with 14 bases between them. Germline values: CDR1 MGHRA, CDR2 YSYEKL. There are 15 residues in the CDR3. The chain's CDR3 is CASATQGHSNQPQHF. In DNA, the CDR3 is TGCGCCAGCGCAACGCAGGGTCATAGCAATCAGCCCCAGCATTTT.

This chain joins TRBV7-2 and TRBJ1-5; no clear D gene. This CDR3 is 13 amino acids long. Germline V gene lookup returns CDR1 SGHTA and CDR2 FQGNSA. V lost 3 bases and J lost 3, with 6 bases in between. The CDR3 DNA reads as TGTGCCAGCAGCTTGAGCATCAATCAGCCCCAGCATTTT. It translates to CASSLSINQPQHF.

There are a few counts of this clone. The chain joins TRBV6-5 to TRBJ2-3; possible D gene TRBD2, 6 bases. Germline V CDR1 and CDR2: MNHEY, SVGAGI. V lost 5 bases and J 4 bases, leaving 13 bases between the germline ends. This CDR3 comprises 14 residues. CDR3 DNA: TGTGCCAGCAGTCTAGCGTACGTCCCAGATACGCAGTATTTT. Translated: CASSLAYVPDTQYF.

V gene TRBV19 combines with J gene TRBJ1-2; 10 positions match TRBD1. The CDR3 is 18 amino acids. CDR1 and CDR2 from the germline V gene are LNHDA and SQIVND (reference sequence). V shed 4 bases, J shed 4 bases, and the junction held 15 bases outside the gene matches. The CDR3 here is CASSRPRTGGKTFYGYTF. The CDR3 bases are TGTGCCAGTAGTAGACCCCGGACAGGGGGTAAAACCTTCTATGGCTACACCTTC.

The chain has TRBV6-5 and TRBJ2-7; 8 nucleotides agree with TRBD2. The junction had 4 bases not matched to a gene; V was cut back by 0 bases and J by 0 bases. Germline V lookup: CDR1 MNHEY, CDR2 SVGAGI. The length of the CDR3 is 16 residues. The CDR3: CASSYSRLAYSYEQYF. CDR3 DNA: TGTGCCAGCAGTTACTCGAGACTAGCGTACTCCTACGAGCAGTACTTC.

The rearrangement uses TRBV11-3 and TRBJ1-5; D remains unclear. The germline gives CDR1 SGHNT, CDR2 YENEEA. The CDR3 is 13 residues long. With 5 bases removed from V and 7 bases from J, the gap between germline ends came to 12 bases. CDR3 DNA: TGTGCCAGCAGCGTTGTAGAGCTGCAGCCCCAGCATTTT. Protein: CASSVVELQPQHF.

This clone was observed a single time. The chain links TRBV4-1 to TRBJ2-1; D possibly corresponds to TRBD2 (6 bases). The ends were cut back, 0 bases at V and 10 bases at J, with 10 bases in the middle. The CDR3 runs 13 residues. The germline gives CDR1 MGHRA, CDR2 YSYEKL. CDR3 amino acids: CASSQDSSGEQFF. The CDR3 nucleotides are TGCGCCAGCAGCCAAGATAGTAGCGGCGAGCAGTTCTTC.

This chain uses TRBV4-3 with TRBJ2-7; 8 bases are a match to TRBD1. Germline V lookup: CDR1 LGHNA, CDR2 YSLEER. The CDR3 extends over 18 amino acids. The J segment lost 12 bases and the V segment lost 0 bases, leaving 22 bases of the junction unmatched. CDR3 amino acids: CASSQESKPGQDFSVGYF. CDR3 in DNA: TGCGCCAGCAGCCAAGAATCAAAACCGGGACAGGATTTTTCCGTGGGGTACTTC.

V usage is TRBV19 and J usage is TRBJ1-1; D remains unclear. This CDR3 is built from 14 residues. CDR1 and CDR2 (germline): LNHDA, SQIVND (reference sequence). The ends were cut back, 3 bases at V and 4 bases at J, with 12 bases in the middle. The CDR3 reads CASSMGAVGTEAFF. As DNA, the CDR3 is TGTGCCAGTAGTATGGGTGCGGTGGGCACTGAAGCTTTCTTT.

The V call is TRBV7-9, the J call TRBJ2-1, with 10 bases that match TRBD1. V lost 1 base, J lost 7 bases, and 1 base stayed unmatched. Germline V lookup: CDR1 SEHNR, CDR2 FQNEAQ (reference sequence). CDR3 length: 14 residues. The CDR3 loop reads CASSLGTGGNEQFF. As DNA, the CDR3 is TGTGCCAGCAGCTTAGGGACAGGGGGGAATGAGCAGTTCTTC.

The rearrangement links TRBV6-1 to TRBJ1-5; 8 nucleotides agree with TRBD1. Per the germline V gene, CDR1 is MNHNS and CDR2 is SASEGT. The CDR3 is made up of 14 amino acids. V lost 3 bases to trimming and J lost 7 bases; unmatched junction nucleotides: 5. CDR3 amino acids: CASSDRGRGQPQHF. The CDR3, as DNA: TGTGCCAGCAGTGACAGGGGGCGCGGACAGCCCCAGCATTTT.